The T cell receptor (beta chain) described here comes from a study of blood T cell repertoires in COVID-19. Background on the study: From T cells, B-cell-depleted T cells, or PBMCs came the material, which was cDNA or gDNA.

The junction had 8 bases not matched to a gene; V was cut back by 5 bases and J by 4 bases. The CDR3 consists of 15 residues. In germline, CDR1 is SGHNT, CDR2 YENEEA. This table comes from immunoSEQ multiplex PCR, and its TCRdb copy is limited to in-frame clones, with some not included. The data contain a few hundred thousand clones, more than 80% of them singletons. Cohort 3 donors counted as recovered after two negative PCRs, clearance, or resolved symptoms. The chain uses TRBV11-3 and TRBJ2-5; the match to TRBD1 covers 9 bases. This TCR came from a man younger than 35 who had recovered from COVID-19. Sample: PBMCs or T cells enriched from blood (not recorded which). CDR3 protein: CASSAGQGRGETQYF. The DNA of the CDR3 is TGTGCCAGCAGCGCGGGACAGGGACGGGGAGAGACCCAGTACTTC.